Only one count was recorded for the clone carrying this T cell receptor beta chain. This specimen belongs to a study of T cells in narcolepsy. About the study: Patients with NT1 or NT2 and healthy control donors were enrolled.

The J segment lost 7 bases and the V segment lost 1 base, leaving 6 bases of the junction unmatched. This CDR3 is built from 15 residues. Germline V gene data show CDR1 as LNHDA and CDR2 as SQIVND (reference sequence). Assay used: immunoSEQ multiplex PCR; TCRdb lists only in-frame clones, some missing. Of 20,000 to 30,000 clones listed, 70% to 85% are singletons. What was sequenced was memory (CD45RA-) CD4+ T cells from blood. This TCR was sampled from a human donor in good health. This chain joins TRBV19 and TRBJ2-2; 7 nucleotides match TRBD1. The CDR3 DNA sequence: TGTGCCAGTAGTATAGGAGAGGGGGCGAGCGGGGAGCTGTTTTTT. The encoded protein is CASSIGEGASGELFF. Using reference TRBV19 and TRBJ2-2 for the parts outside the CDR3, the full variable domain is DGGITQSPKYLFRKEGQNVTLSCEQNLNHDAMYWYRQDPGQGLRLIYYSQIVNDFQKGDIAEGYSVSREKKESFPLTVTSAQKNPTAFYLCASSIGEGASGELFFGEGSRLTVL.